One T cell receptor (beta chain) is described in this entry. The CDR3 loop spans 16 amino acids. Deletions cut 5 bases from V and 6 bases from J, with 19 bases between. Germline-derived CDR1 and CDR2 are SGHVS and FQNEAQ. This record belongs to a study of blood T cell repertoires in COVID-19. Study background: The analysed material was cDNA or gDNA that came from T cells, B-cell-depleted T cells, or PBMCs.

Clones were read by immunoSEQ multiplex PCR, and TCRdb kept only the in-frame ones, dropping some. Of some 210,000 clones in the sample, roughly 90% are singletons; the top ten hold 5.5% to 6.5%. Sequencing input: peripheral blood. The origin of this receptor is a man in his fifties or sixties who had recovered from COVID-19. The chain has TRBV7-8 and TRBJ2-2; a weak D match, TRBD1 (9 bases). This CDR3 reads CASSPGGTGKAGELFF. CDR3 nucleotide sequence: TGTGCCAGCAGCCCGGGAGGGACAGGGAAGGCCGGGGAGCTGTTTTTT.